This T cell receptor (beta chain) was observed in a study of T cells expressing NK-cell markers. General study findings and limits: The share of CD8+ T cells held by dominant NKG2C+ clonotypes was roughly 1.0-7.5% in six donors.

Of note for this clonotype: The antigen remains undetermined.

This CDR3 contains 19 residues. From germline, CDR1 is LNHNV and CDR2 YYDKDF (reference sequence). TCRdb re-called the 5' RACE reads and shows each CDR3 protein once, DNA omitted. The record lists over 150,000 distinct CDR3 sequences, of which the ten most abundant hold approximately 35%. Sequenced sample: blood T cells: a sorted CD56 or NKG2C T cell subset, CD4+ or CD8+ T cells, or bulk PBMC T cells (not recorded which). This sequence was found in a woman aged 45-59 years in good health. This chain uses TRBV15 with TRBJ2-3. The CDR3 spells CATSRPLAWRELPSDTQYF.